The following is a TCR beta chain sequence with its context. Its antigen is not identified. Molecular barcoding with unique molecular identifiers was used for the TCRbeta library. TCRdb recomputed calls from the PCR reads with MiXCR, one row per CDR3 protein. The table lists fewer than 1 million distinct CDR3 sequences, approximately 15% of them singletons. The data originate from a study of T-cell reconstitution after alpha-beta-depleted transplantation in children. The study, taken as a whole, reports: Reportedly, only several hundred clones from non-depleted graft cells drove alpha-beta T-cell counts at about two months. Newly generated T cells supplied most T-cell counts and diversity one year post-transplant. Where some patients showed high TCRbeta diversity at day 60, it came from recipient T cells and thymic progenitors that had survived.

Germline V gives CDR1 SNHLY, CDR2 FYNNEI. The CDR3 has 13 residues. Trimming took off 3 bases at V and 6 bases at J, with 9 bases between the two ends. The receptor was derived from a male patient aged 5 to 17 who had a stem cell transplant for acute lymphoblastic leukemia, so the T cells may come from the graft donor. V usage is TRBV2 and J usage is TRBJ2-1, with D unclear. The starting material was PBMCs, mostly from graft donor cells, obtained 360 days after TCRalphabeta/CD19-depleted stem cell transplant. The CDR3: CASSDLFGNEQFF. DNA of the CDR3: TGTGCCAGCAGTGATTTATTTGGCAATGAGCAGTTCTTC. Full variable domain (missing parts from reference TRBV2 and TRBJ2-1): EPEVTQTPSHQVTQMGQEVILRCVPISNHLYFYWYRQILGQKVEFLVSFYNNEISEKSEIFDDQFSVERPDGSNFTLKIRSTKLEDSAMYFCASSDLFGNEQFFGPGTRLTVL.